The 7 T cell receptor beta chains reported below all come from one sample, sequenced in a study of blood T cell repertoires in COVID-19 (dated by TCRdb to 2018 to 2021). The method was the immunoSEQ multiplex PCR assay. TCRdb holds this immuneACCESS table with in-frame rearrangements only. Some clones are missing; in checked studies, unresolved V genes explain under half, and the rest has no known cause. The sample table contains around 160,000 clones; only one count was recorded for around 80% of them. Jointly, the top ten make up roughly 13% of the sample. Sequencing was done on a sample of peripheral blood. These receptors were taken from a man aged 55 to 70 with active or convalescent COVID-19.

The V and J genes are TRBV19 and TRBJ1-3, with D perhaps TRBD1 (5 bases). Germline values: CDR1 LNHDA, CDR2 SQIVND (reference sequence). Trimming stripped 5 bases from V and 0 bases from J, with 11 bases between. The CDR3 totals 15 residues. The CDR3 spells CASSYTRVSGNTIYF. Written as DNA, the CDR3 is TGTGCCAGTAGTTACACCAGGGTCTCTGGAAACACCATATATTTT.

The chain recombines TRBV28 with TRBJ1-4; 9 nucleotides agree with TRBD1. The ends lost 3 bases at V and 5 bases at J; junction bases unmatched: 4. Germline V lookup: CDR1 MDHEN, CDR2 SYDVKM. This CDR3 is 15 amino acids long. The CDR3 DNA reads TGTGCCAGCAGTTTGGGGACAGGGCCGAATGAAAAACTGTTTTTT. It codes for CASSLGTGPNEKLFF.

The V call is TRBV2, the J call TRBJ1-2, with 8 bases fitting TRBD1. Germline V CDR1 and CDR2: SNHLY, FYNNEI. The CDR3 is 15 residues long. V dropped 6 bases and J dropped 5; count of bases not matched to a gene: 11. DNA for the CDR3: TGTGCCAGCAGCGTTGGACAGGGCGGGAGATATGGCTACACCTTC. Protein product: CASSVGQGGRYGYTF.

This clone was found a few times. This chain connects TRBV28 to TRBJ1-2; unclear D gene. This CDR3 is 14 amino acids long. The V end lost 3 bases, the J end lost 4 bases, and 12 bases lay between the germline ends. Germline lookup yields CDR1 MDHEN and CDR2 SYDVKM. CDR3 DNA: TGTGCCAGCAGTTTCCCCCAGAGCGGCTATGGCTACACCTTC. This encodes CASSFPQSGYGYTF.

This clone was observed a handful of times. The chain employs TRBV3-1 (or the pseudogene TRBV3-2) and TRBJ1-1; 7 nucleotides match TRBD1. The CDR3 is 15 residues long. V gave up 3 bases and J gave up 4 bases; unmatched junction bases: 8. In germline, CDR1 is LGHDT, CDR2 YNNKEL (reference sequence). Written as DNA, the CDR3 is TGTGCCAGCAGCCAGGAATACAGGGGTTCCACTGAAGCTTTCTTT. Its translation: CASSQEYRGSTEAFF.

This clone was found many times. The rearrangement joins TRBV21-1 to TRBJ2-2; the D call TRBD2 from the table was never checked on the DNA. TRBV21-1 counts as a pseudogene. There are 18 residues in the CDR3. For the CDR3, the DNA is TGTGCCAGCAGCAAAGCACTAGCGGGACCGTCGAACACCGGGGAGCTGTTTTTT. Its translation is CASSKALAGPSNTGELFF.

The CDR3 bases are TGTGCCAGCAGCAAAGAGCTACTACGGGACAGGGCAATCGGGAATCAGCCCCAGCATTTT. Protein product: CASSKELLRDRAIGNQPQHF. The chain has TRBV21-1 and TRBJ1-5; the D call TRBD1 from the table was never checked on the DNA. TRBV21-1 is a documented pseudogene. This CDR3 is built from 20 residues.